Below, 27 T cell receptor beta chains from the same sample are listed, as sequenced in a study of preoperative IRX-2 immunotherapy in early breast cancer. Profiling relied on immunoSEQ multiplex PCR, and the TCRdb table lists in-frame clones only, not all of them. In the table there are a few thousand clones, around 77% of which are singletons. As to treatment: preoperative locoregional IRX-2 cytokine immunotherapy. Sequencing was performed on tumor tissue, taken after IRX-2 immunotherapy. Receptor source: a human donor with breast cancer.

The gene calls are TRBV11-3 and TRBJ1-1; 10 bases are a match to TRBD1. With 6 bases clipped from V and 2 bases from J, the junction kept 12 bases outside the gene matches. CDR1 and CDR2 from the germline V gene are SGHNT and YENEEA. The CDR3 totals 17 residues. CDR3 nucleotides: TGTGCCAGCAGGGAGAATTCGGGACAGGGGAAAAACACTGAAGCTTTCTTT. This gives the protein CASRENSGQGKNTEAFF.

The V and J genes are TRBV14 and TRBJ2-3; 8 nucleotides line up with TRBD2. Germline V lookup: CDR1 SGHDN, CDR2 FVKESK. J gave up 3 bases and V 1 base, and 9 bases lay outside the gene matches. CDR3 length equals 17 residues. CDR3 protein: CASSQVQRGTRTDTQYF. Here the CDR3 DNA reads TGTGCCAGCAGCCAAGTTCAGCGGGGGACGCGAACAGATACGCAGTATTTT.

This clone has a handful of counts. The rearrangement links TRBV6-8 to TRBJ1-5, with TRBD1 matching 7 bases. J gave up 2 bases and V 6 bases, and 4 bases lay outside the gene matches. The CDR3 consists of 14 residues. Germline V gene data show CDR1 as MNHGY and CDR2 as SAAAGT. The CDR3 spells CASRRTGRNQPQHF. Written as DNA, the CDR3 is TGTGCCAGCAGAAGGACAGGACGCAATCAGCCCCAGCATTTT.

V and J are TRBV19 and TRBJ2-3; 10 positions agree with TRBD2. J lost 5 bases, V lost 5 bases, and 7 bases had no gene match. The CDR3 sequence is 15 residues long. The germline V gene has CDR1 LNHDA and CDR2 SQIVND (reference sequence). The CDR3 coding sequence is TGTGCCAGTAGTGACCCGGGACTAGCGATAGATACGCAGTATTTT. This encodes CASSDPGLAIDTQYF.

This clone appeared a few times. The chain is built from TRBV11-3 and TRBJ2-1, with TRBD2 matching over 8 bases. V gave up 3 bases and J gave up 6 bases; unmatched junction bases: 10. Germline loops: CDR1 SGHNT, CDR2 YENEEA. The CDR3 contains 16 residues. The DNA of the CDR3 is TGTGCCAGCAGCTTGTCAAGGATAGCGGGGATCAATGAGCAGTTCTTC. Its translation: CASSLSRIAGINEQFF.

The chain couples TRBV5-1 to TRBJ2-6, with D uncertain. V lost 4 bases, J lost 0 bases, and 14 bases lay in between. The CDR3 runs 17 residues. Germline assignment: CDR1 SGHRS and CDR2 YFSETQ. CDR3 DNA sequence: TGCGCCAGCAGCGTGGACGGAATGAGCTCTGGGGCCAACGTCCTGACTTTC. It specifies CASSVDGMSSGANVLTF.

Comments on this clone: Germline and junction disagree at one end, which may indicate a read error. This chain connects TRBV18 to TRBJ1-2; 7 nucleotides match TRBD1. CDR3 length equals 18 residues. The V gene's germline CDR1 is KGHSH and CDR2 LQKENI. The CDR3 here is CASSLNKLTGERNYGYTF. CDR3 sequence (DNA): TGTGCCAGCTCACTTAATAAACTCACAGGGGAGAGAAACTACGGCTACACCTTC.

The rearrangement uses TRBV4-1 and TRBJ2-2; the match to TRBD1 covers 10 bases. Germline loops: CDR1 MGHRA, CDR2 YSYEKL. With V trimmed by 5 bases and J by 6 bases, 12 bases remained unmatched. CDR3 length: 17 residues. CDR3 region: CASSLTWGQGSSGELFF. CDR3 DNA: TGCGCCAGCAGCTTAACTTGGGGACAGGGGAGTTCCGGGGAGCTGTTTTTT.

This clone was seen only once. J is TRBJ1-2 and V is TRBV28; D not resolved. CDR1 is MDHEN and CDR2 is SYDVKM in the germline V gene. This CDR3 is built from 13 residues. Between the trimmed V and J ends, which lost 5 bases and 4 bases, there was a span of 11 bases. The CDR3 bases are TGTGCCAGCAGTCCAACTGAGATCTATGGCTACACCTTC. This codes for CASSPTEIYGYTF.

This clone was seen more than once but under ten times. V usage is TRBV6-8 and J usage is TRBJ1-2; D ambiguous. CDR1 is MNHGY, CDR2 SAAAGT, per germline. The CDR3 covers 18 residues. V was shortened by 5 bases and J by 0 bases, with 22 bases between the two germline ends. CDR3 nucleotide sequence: TGTGCCAGCAGTGTTATGGTTCCAACCACCTTTACTAACTATGGCTACACCTTC. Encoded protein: CASSVMVPTTFTNYGYTF.

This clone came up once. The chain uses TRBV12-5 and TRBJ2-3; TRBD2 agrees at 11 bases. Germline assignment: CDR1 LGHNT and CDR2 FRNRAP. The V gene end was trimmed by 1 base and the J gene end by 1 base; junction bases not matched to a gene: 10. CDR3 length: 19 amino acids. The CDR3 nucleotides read TGTGCTAGTGGTTTGGGTCCCCTCACACTAGCGGGAGGCACAGATACGCAGTATTTT. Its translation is CASGLGPLTLAGGTDTQYF.

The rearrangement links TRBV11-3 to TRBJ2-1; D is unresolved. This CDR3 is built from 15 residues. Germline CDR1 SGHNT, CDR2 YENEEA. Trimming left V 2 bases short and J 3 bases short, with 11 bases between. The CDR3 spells CASSLSPELYNEQFF. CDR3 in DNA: TGTGCCAGCAGCTTAAGTCCAGAACTCTACAATGAGCAGTTCTTC.

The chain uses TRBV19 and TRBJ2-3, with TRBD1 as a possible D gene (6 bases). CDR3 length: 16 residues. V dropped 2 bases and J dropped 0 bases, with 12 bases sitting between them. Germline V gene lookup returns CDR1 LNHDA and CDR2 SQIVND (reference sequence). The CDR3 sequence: CASSIIRGYSTDTQYF. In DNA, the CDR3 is TGTGCCAGTAGTATAATAAGGGGGTATAGCACAGATACGCAGTATTTT.

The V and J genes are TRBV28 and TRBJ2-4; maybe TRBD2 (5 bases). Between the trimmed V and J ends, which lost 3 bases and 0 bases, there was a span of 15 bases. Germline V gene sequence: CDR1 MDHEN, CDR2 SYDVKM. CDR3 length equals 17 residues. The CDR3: CASSFLGRGVAKNIQYF. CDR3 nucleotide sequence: TGTGCCAGCAGTTTTTTGGGTCGGGGAGTAGCCAAAAACATTCAGTACTTC. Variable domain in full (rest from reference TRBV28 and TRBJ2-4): DVKVTQSSRYLVKRTGEKVFLECVQDMDHENMFWYRQDPGLGLRLIYFSYDVKMKEKGDIPEGYSVSREKKERFSLILESASTNQTSMYLCASSFLGRGVAKNIQYFGAGTRLSVL.

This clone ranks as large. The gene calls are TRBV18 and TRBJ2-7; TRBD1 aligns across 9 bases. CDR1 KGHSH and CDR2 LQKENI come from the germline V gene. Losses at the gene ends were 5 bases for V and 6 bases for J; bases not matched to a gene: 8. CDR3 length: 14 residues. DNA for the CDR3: TGTGCCAGCTCATCCCGGGACAGGGAGGGCGAGCAGTACTTC. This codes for CASSSRDREGEQYF.

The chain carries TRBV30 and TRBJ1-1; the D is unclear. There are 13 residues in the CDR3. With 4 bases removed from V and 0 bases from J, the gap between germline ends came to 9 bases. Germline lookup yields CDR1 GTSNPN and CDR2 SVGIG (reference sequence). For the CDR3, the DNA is TGTGCCTGGAAGGCTCACATGAACACTGAAGCTTTCTTT. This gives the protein CAWKAHMNTEAFF.

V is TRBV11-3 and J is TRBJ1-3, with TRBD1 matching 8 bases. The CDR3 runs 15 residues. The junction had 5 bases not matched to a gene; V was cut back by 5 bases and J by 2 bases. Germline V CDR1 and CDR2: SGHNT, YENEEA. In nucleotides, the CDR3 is TGTGCCAGCAGCGCCCAGGGGGCGCCTGGAAACACCATATATTTT. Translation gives CASSAQGAPGNTIYF.

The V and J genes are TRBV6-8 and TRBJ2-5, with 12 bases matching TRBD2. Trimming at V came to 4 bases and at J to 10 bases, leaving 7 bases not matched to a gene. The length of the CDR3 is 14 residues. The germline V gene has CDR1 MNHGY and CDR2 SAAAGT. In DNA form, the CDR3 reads TGTGCCAGCAGTTCCGGACTAGCGGGGAGGGACCAGTACTTC. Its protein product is CASSSGLAGRDQYF.

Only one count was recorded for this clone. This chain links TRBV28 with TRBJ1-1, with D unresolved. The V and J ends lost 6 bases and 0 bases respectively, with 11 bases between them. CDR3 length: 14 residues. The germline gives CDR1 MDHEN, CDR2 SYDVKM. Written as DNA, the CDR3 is TGTGCCAGCAGGACCTCATACTTGAACACTGAAGCTTTCTTT. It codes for CASRTSYLNTEAFF.

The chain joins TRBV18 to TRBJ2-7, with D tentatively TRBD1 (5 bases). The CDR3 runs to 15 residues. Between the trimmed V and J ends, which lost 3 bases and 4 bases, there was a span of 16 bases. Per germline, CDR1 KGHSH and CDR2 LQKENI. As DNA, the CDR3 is TGTGCCAGCTCACCCGGGTCAGGGCGGCCTTACGAGCAGTACGTC. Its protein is CASSPGSGRPYEQYV.

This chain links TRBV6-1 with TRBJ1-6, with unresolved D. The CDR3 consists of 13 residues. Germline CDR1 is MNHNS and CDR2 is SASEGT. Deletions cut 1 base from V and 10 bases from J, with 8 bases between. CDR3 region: CASSEDAGSPLHF. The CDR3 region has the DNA TGTGCCAGCAGTGAAGATGCGGGCTCACCCCTCCACTTT.

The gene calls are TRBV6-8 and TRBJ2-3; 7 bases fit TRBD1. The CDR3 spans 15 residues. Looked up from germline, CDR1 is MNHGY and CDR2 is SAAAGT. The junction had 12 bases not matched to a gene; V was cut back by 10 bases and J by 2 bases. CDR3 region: CAIRPGQVLTDTQYF. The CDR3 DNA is TGTGCCATCAGGCCAGGACAGGTTCTCACAGATACGCAGTATTTT.

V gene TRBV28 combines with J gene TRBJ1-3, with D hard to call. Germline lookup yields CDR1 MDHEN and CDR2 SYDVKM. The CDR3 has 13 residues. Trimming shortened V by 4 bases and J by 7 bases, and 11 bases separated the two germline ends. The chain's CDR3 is CASSSGRRNTIYF. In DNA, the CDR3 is TGTGCCAGCAGTTCGGGGAGGCGGAACACCATATATTTT.

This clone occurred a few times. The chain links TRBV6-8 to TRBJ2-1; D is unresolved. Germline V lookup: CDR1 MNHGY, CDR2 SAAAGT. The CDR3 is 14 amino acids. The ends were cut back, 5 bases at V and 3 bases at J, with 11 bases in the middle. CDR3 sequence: CASSNARDYNEQFF. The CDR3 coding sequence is TGTGCCAGCAGTAACGCAAGAGACTACAATGAGCAGTTCTTC.

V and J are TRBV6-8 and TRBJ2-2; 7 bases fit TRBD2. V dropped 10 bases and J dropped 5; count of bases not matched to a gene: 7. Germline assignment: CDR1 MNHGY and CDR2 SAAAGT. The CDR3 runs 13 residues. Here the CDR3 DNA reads TGTGCCACCTCGGCGGGGGAAACCGGGGAGCTGTTTTTT. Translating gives CATSAGETGELFF.

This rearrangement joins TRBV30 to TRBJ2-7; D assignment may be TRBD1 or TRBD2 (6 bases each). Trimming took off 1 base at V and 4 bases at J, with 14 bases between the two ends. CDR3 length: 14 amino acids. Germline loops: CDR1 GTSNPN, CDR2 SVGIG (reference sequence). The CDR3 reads CAWSGRGSKYEQYF. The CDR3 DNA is TGTGCCTGGAGTGGGAGGGGGTCTAAGTACGAGCAGTACTTC.

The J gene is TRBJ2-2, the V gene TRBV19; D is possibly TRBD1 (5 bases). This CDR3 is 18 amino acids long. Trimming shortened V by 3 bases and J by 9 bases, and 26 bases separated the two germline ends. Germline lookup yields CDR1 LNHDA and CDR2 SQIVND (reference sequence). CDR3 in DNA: TGTGCCAGTAGTATCCTCTTTTTGGGGCGGCGTGTGGGAAGGGAGCTGTTTTTT. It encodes CASSILFLGRRVGRELFF.